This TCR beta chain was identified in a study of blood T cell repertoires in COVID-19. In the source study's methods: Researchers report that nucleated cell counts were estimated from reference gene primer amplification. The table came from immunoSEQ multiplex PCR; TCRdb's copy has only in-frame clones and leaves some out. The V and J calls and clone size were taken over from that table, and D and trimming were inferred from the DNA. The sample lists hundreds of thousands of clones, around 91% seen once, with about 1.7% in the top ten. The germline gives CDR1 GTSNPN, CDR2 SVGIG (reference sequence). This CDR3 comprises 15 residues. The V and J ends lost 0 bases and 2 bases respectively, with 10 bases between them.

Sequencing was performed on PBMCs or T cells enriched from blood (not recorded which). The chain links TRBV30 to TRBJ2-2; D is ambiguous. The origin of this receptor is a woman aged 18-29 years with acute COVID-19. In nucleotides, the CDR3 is TGTGCCTGGAGTGTATCGGAGATCAACACCGGGGAGCTGTTTTTT. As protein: CAWSVSEINTGELFF. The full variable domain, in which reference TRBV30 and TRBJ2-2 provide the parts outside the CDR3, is SQTIHQWPATLVQPVGSPLSLECTVEGTSNPNLYWYRQAAGRGLQLLFYSVGIGQISSEVPQNLSASRPQDRQFILSSKKLLLSDSGFYLCAWSVSEINTGELFFGEGSRLTVL.